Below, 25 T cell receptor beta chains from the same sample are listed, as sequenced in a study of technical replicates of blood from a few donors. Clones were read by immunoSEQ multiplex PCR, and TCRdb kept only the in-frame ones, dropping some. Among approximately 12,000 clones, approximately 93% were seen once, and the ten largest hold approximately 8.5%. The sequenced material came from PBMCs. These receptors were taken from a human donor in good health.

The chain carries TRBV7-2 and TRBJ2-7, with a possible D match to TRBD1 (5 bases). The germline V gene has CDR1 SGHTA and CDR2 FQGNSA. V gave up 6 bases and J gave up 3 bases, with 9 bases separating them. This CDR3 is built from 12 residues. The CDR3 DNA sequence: TGTGCCAGCAGTCGGACAAGCTACGAGCAGTACTTC. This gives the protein CASSRTSYEQYF.

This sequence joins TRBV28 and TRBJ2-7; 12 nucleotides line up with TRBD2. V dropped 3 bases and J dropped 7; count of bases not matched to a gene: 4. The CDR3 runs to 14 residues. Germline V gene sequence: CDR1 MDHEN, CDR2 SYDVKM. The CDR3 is CASSLTSGSEEQYF. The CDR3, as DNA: TGTGCCAGCAGTTTGACTAGCGGGAGTGAAGAGCAGTACTTC.

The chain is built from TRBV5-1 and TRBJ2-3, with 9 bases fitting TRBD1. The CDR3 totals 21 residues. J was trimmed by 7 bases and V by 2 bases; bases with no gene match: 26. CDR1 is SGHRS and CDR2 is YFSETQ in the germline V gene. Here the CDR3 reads CASSFDPGQGGGGFRSNTQYF. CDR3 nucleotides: TGCGCCAGCAGCTTCGATCCGGGACAGGGAGGTGGAGGCTTCAGATCAAATACGCAGTATTTT.

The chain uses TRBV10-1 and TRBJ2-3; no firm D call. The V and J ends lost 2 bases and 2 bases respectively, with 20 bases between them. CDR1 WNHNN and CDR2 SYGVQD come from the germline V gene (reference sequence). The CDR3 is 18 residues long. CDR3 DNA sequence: TGCGCCAGCAGTGAGGCGCCGGTCTCCACCGACTCCACAGATACGCAGTATTTT. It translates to CASSEAPVSTDSTDTQYF.

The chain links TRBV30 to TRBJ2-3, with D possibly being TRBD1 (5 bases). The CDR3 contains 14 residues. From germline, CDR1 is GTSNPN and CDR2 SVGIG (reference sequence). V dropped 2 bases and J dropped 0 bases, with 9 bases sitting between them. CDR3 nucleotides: TGTGCCTGGAGTAAAGGACAAAGCACAGATACGCAGTATTTT. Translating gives CAWSKGQSTDTQYF.

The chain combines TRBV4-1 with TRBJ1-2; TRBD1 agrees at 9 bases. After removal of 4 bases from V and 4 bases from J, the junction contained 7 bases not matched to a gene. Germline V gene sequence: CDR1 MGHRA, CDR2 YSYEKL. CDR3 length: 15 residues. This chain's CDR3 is CASSLGDRDLYGYTF. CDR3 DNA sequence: TGCGCCAGCAGCCTTGGGGACAGGGACCTCTATGGCTACACCTTC.

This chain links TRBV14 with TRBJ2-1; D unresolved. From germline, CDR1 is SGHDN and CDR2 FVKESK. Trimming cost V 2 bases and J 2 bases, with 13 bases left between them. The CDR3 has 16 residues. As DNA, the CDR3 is TGTGCCAGCAGCCAAAGTTCCAGGTATACCTACAATGAGCAGTTCTTC. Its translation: CASSQSSRYTYNEQFF.

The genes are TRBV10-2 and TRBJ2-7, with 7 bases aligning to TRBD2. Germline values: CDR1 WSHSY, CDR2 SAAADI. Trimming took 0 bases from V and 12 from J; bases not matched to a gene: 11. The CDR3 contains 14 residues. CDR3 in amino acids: CASSESASGATLYF. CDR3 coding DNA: TGCGCCAGCAGTGAGTCCGCTAGCGGAGCCACCCTGTACTTC.

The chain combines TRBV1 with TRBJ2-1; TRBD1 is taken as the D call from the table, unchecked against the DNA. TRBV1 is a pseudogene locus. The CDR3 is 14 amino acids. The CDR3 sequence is CTSSRQSPANEQFF. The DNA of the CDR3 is TGCACCAGCAGCCGTCAGTCTCCCGCAAATGAGCAGTTCTTC.

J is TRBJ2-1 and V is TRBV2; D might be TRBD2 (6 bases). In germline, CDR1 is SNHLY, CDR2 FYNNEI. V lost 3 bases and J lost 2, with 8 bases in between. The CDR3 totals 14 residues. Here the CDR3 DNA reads TGTGCCAGCAGTGAGGCTAGCGCCTACAATGAGCAGTTCTTC. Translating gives CASSEASAYNEQFF.

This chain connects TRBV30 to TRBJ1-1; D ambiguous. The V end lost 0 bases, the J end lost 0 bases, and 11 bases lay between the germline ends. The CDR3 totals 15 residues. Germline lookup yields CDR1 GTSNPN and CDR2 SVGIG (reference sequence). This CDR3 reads CAWSVVDSMNTEAFF. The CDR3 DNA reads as TGTGCCTGGAGTGTAGTGGACTCCATGAACACTGAAGCTTTCTTT.

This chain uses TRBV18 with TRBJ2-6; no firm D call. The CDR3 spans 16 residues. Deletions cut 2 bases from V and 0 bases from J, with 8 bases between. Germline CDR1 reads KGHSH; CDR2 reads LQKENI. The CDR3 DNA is TGTGCCAGCTCACCATATCAGATCTCTGGGGCCAACGTCCTGACTTTC. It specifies CASSPYQISGANVLTF. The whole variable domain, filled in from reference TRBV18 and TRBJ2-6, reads NAGVMQNPRHLVRRRGQEARLRCSPMKGHSHVYWYRQLPEEGLKFMVYLQKENIIDESGMPKERFSAEFPKEGPSILRIQQVVRGDSAAYFCASSPYQISGANVLTFGAGSRLTVL.

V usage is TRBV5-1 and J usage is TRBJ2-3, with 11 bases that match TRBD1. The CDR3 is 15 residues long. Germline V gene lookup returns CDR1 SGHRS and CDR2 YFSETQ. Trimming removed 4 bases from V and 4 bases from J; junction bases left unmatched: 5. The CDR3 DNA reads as TGCGCCAGCAGCCCTGGACAGGGGGCCCCAGATACGCAGTATTTT. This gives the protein CASSPGQGAPDTQYF.

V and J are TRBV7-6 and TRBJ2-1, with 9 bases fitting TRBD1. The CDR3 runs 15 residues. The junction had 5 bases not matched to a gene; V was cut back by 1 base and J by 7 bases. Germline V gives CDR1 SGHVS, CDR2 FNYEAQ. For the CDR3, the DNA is TGTGCCAGCAGCTTAGGGACAGGGGCCGGAAATGAGCAGTTCTTC. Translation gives CASSLGTGAGNEQFF.

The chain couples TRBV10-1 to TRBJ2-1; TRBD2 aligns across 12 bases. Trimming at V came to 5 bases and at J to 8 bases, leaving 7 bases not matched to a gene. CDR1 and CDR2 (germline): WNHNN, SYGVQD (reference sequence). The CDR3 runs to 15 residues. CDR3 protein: CASSPRLAGVYEQFF. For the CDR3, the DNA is TGCGCCAGCAGTCCCAGACTAGCGGGAGTTTATGAGCAGTTCTTC.

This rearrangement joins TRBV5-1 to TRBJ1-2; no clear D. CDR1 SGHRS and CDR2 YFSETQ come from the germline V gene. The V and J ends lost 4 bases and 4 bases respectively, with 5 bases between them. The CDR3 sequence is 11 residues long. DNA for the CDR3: TGCGCCAGCAGCAACACCTATGGCTACACCTTC. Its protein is CASSNTYGYTF.

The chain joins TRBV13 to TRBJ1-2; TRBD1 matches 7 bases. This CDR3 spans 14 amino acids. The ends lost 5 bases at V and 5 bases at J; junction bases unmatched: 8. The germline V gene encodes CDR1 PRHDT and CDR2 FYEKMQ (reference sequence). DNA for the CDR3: TGTGCCAGCAGCAAAGACAGGGACCCTTATGGCTACACCTTC. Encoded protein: CASSKDRDPYGYTF.

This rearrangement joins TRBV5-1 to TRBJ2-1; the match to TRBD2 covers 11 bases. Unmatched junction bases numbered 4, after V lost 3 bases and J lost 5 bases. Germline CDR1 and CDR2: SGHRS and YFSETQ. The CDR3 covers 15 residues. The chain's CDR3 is CASSYGTSGNNEQFF. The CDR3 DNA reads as TGCGCCAGCAGCTACGGGACTAGCGGTAACAATGAGCAGTTCTTC.

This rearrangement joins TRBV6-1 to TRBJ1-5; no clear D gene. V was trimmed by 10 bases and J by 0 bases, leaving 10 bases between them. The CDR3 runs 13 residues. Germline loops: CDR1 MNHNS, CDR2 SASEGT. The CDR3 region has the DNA TGTGCCACCCTAGAATATAGCAATCAGCCCCAGCATTTT. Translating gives CATLEYSNQPQHF.

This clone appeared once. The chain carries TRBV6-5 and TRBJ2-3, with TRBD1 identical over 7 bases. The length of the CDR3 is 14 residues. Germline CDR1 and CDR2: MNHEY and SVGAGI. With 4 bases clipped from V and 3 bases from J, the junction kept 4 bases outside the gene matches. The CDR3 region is CASSFTGQTDTQYF. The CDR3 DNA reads TGTGCCAGCAGTTTTACGGGACAGACAGATACGCAGTATTTT.

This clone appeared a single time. The chain's CDR3 is CASSTGLAWDETQYF. The CDR3 DNA reads TGCGCCAGCAGCACCGGACTAGCTTGGGATGAGACCCAGTACTTC. This chain connects TRBV5-1 to TRBJ2-5, with 8 bases fitting TRBD2. Germline V gene sequence: CDR1 SGHRS, CDR2 YFSETQ. Trimming cost V 4 bases and J 5 bases; bases outside gene matches: 10. The CDR3 length is 15 residues.

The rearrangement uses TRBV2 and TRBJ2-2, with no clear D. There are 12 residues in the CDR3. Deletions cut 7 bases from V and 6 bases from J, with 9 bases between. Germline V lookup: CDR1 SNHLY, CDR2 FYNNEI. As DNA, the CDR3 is TGTGCCAGCATATTTTATTCCGGGGAGCTGTTTTTT. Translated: CASIFYSGELFF.

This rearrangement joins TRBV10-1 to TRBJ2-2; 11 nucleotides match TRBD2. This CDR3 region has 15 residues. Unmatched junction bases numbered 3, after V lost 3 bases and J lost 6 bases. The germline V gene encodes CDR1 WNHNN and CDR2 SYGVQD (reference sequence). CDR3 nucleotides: TGCGCCAGCAGTGAAGCACTAGCGGGAGCCGGGGAGCTGTTTTTT. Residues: CASSEALAGAGELFF.

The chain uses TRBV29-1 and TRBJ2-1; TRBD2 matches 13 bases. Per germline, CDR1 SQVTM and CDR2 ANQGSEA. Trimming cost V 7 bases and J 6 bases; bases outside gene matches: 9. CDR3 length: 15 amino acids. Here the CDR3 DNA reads TGCAGCGCTACCGCCGGGACTAGCGGGATCAATGAGCAGTTCTTC. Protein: CSATAGTSGINEQFF.

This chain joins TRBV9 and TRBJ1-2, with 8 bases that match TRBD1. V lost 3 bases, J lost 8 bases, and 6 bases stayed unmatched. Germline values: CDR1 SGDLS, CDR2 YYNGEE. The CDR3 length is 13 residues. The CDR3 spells CASSAGTGRGYTF. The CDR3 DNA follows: TGTGCCAGCAGCGCCGGGACAGGTCGCGGCTACACCTTC.